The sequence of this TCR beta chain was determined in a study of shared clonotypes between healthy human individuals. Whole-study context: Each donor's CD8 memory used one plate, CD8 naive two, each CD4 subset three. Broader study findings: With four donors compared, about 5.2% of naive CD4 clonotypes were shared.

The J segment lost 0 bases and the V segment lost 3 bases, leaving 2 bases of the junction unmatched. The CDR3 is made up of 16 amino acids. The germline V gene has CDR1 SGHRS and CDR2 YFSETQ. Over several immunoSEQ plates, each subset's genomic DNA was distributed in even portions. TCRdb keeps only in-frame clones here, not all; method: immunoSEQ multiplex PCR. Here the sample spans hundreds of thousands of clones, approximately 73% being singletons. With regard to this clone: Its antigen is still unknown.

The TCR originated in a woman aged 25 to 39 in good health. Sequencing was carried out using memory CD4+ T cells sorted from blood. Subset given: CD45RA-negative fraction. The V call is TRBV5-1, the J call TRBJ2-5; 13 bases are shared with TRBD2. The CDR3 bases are TGCGCCAGCAGCTCGGGACTAGCGGGAAACCAAGAGACCCAGTACTTC. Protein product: CASSSGLAGNQETQYF.